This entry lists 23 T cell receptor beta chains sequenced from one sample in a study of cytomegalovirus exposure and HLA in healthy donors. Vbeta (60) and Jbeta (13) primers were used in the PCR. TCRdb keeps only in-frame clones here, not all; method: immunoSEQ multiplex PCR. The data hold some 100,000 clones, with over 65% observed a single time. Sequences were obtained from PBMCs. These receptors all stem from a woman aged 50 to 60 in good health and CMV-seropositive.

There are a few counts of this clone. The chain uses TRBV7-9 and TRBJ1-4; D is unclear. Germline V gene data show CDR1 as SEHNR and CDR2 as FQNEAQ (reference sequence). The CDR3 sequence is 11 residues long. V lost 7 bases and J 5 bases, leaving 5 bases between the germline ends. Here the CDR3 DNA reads TGTGCCAGCAACGAGAATGAAAAACTGTTTTTT. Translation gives CASNENEKLFF. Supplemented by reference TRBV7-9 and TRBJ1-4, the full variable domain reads DTGVSQNPRHKITKRGQNVTFRCDPISEHNRLYWYRQTLGQGPEFLTYFQNEAQLEKSRLLSDRFSAERPKGSFSTLEIQRTEQGDSAMYLCASNENEKLFFGSGTQLSVL.

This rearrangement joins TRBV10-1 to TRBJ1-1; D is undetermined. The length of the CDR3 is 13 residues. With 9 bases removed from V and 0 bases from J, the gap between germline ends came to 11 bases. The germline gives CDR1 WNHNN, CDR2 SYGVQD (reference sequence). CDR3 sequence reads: CASSYSMNTEAFF. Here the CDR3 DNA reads TGCGCCAGTTCTTACAGTATGAACACTGAAGCTTTCTTT.

The CDR3 coding sequence is TGTGCCAGTAGTATATCACCGGGACAGGGACGTAGCAATCAGCCCCAGCATTTT. This encodes CASSISPGQGRSNQPQHF. The chain has TRBV19 and TRBJ1-5; 9 bases are shared with TRBD1. The V gene's germline CDR1 is LNHDA and CDR2 SQIVND (reference sequence). The trim removed 2 bases at V and 0 bases at J, leaving 8 bases unmatched. CDR3 length: 18 residues.

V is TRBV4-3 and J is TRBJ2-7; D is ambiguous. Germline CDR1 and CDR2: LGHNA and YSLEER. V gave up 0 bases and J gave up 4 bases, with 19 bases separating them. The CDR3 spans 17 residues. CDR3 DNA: TGCGCCAGCAGCCAAGACTTAAGTTCGTACAGAGTGTACGAGCAGTACTTC. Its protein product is CASSQDLSSYRVYEQYF.

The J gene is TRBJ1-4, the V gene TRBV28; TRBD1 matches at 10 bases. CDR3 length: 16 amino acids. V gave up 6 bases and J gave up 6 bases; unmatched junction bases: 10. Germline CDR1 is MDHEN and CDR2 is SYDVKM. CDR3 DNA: TGTGCCAGCAGAATAATTCGGACAGGGGGACATGAAAAACTGTTTTTT. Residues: CASRIIRTGGHEKLFF. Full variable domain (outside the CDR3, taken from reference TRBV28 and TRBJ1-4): DVKVTQSSRYLVKRTGEKVFLECVQDMDHENMFWYRQDPGLGLRLIYFSYDVKMKEKGDIPEGYSVSREKKERFSLILESASTNQTSMYLCASRIIRTGGHEKLFFGSGTQLSVL.

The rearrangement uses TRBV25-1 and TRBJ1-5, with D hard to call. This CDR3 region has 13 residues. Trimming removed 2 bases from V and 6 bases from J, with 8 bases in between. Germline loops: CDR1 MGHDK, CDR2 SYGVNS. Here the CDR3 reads CASSEVAGQPQHF. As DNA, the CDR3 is TGTGCCAGCAGTGAAGTAGCGGGTCAGCCCCAGCATTTT.

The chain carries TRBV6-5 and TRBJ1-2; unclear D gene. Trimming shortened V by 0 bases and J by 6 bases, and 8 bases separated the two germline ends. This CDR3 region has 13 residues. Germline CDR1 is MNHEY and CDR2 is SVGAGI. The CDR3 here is CASSYSWQDGYTF. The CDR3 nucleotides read TGTGCCAGCAGTTACTCGTGGCAGGATGGCTACACCTTC.

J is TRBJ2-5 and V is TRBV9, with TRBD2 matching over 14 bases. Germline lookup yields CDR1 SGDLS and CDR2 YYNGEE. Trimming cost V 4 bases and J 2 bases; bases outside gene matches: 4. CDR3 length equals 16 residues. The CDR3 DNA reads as TGTGCCAGCAGCCCCGGGACTAGCGGGGGACAAGAGACCCAGTACTTC. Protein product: CASSPGTSGGQETQYF. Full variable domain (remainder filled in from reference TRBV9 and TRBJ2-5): DSGVTQTPKHLITATGQRVTLRCSPRSGDLSVYWYQQSLDQGLQFLIQYYNGEERAKGNILERFSAQQFPDLHSELNLSSLELGDSALYFCASSPGTSGGQETQYFGPGTRLLVL.

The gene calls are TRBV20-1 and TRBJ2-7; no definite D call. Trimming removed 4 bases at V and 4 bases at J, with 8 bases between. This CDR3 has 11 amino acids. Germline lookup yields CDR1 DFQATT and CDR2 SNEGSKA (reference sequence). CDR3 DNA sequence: TGCAGTGCTACCCCAGTGTACGAGCAGTACTTC. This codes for CSATPVYEQYF.

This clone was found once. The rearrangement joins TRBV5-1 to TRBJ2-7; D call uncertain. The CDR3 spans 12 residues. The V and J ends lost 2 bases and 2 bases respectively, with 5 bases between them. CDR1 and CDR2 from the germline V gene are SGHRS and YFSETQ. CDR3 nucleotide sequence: TGCGCCAGCAGCTTTACAGCCTACGAGCAGTACTTC. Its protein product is CASSFTAYEQYF. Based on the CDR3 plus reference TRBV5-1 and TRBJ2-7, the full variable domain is KAGVTQTPRYLIKTRGQQVTLSCSPISGHRSVSWYQQTPGQGLQFLFEYFSETQRNKGNFPGRFSGRQFSNSRSEMNVSTLELGDSALYLCASSFTAYEQYFGPGTRLTVT.

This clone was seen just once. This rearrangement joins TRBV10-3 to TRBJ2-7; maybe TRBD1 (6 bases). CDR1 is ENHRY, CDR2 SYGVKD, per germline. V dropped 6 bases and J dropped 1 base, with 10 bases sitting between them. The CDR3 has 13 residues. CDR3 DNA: TGTGCCATCAGGGACAGAGAATCCTACGAGCAGTACTTC. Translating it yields CAIRDRESYEQYF.

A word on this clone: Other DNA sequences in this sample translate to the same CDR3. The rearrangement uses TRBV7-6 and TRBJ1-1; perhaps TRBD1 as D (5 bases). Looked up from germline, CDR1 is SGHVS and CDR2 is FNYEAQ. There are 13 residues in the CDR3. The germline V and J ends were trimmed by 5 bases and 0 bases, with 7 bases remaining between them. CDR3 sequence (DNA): TGTGCCAGCAGCCAAGGGGTGAACACTGAAGCTTTCTTT. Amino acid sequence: CASSQGVNTEAFF.

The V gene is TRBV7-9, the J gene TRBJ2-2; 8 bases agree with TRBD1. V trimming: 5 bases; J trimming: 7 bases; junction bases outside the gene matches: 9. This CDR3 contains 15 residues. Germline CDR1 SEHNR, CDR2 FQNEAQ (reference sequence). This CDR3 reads CASSDGQGKIGELFF. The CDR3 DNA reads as TGTGCCAGCAGCGATGGACAGGGAAAGATCGGGGAGCTGTTTTTT.

The CDR3 loop reads CSTSQAQETQYF. The CDR3 DNA is TGCAGCACAAGCCAGGCTCAAGAGACCCAGTACTTC. This rearrangement joins TRBV29-1 to TRBJ2-5; D remains unclear. V dropped 8 bases and J dropped 2 bases, with 12 bases sitting between them. This CDR3 has 12 amino acids. The germline gives CDR1 SQVTM, CDR2 ANQGSEA. Together with reference TRBV29-1 and TRBJ2-5, the CDR3 gives the full variable domain: SAVISQKPSRDICQRGTSLTIQCQVDSQVTMMFWYRQQPGQSLTLIATANQGSEATYESGFVIDKFPISRPNLTFSTLTVSNMSPEDSSIYLCSTSQAQETQYFGPGTRLLVL.

The CDR3 reads CASTVRDFSGNTIYF. The DNA of the CDR3 is TGTGCCAGCACCGTCAGGGACTTCTCTGGAAACACCATATATTTT. The rearrangement links TRBV7-2 to TRBJ1-3; TRBD1 is a possible D gene (5 bases). This CDR3 spans 15 amino acids. Germline V CDR1 and CDR2: SGHTA, FQGNSA. Deletions cut 7 bases from V and 0 bases from J, with 13 bases between.

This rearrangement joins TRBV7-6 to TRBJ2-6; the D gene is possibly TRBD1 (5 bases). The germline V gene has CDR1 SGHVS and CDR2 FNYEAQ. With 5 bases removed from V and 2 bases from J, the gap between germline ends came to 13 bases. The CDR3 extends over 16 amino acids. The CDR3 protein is CASSQAGFTGANVLTF. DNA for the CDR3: TGTGCCAGCAGCCAGGCAGGGTTCACTGGGGCCAACGTCCTGACTTTC.

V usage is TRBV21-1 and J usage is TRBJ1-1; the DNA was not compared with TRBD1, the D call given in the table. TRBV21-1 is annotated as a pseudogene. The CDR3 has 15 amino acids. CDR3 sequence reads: CASSKMTGPNTEAFF. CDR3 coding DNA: TGTGCCAGCAGCAAGATGACAGGACCGAACACTGAAGCTTTCTTT.

CDR3 amino acids: CASSLEGGDGSPLHF. The CDR3 region has the DNA TGCGCCAGCAGCTTGGAAGGGGGCGACGGTTCACCCCTCCACTTT. The chain joins TRBV5-1 to TRBJ1-6; 7 bases align to TRBD1. V was pared by 0 bases and J by 9 bases, with 6 bases of the junction left unmatched. The germline gives CDR1 SGHRS, CDR2 YFSETQ. This CDR3 has 15 amino acids.

In DNA form, the CDR3 reads TGCGCCAGCAGCCAAGTAGGGGTTGACTCACCCCTCCACTTT. It yields the protein CASSQVGVDSPLHF. This sequence joins TRBV4-3 and TRBJ1-6, with D maybe TRBD1 (5 bases). The ends were cut back, 1 base at V and 10 bases at J, with 11 bases in the middle. The CDR3 consists of 14 residues. Germline loops: CDR1 LGHNA, CDR2 YSLEER.

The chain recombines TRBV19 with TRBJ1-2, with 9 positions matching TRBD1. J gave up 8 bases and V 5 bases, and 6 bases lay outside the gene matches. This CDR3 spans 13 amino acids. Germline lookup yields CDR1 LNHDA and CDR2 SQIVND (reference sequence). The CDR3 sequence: CASSWTGDEGYTF. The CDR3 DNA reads TGTGCCAGTAGTTGGACAGGGGATGAAGGCTACACCTTC.

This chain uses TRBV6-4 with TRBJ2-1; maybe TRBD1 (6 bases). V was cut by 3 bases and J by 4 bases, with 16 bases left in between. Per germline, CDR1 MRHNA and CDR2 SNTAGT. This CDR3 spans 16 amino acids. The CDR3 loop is CASSDQGGTSYNEQFF. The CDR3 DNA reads TGTGCCAGCAGTGATCAAGGGGGAACTTCATACAATGAGCAGTTCTTC.

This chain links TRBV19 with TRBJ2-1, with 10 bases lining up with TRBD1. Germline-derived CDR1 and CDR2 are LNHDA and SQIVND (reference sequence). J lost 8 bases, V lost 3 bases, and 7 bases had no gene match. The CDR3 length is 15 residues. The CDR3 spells CASSIRDRGYDEQFF. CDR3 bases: TGTGCCAGTAGTATCCGGGACAGGGGATATGATGAGCAGTTCTTC.

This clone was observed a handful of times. The CDR3 region has the DNA TGTGCCAGCAGTGAAAAACCCGATCGCGGGGAGCAGTACTTC. Amino acids: CASSEKPDRGEQYF. The chain combines TRBV6-1 with TRBJ2-7; weak D call: TRBD2 (5 bases). CDR3 length: 14 residues. CDR1 is MNHNS, CDR2 SASEGT, per germline. Between the trimmed V and J ends, which lost 2 bases and 7 bases, there was a span of 15 bases.